The sequence of this T cell receptor beta chain was determined in a study of cytomegalovirus exposure and HLA in healthy donors. Study at large: Just over 80% of 300 to 450 genotyped donors fell in the Caucasian-associated ancestry cluster. General study results and limits: When the data were analyzed later, several of the most significant clusters appeared to be linked to common viral pathogens.

When sampled, the donors appeared nominally healthy, though they likely had unrecorded immune exposures. Primers included in the PCR were 60 Vbeta and 13 Jbeta primers. Original analysis: An analysis that came later counted 80 million or so unique TCR beta chains, approximately 10 million shared. Measured with immunoSEQ multiplex PCR; TCRdb has only the in-frame clones, and not every one. That table is the source of V, J and clone size, and D and trimming were worked out from the DNA. The table lists about 90,000 clones, 70% to 80% of them singletons. Note on this clone: Its antigen is as yet unknown.

With 5 bases removed from V and 1 base from J, the gap between germline ends came to 12 bases. This CDR3 contains 15 residues. Germline loops: CDR1 MNHEY, CDR2 SMNVEV (reference sequence). The receptor was isolated from a woman aged 55-70 years in good health and CMV-seropositive. The J gene is TRBJ2-1, the V gene TRBV27; D is unresolved. Sequenced material: PBMCs. CDR3 loop: CASSPVAVSYNEQFF. The CDR3 nucleotides are TGTGCCAGCAGTCCCGTGGCGGTATCCTACAATGAGCAGTTCTTC.